One and the same sample provided the 21 T cell receptor beta chains below, sequenced in a study of blood T cell repertoires in COVID-19. Generated by immunoSEQ multiplex PCR, the TCRdb table keeps only in-frame clones and is missing some. Of under 350,000 clones listed, 65% to 90% were seen once; the top ten hold around 4%. The specimen sequenced was PBMCs or T cells enriched from blood (not recorded which). The receptors originated from a man in his thirties or forties who had recovered from COVID-19.

Only one count was recorded for this clone. V and J are TRBV7-9 and TRBJ2-1; D gene ambiguous. CDR3 length: 12 residues. Trimming removed 5 bases at V and 9 bases at J, with 11 bases between. CDR1 SEHNR and CDR2 FQNEAQ come from the germline V gene (reference sequence). The CDR3 here is CASSPPRGEQFF. Here the CDR3 DNA reads TGTGCCAGCAGCCCCCCTCGAGGTGAGCAGTTCTTC.

This sequence joins TRBV5-1 and TRBJ2-1; perhaps TRBD2 as D (5 bases). Trimming shortened V by 5 bases and J by 5 bases, and 17 bases separated the two germline ends. This CDR3 is built from 15 residues. The germline gives CDR1 SGHRS, CDR2 YFSETQ. The CDR3 DNA reads TGCGCCAGCAGGGTTTCGGGGAGAGAGAACAATGAGCAGTTCTTC. This sequence encodes CASRVSGRENNEQFF.

The chain carries TRBV6-5 and TRBJ1-1; 7 bases fit TRBD1. Germline CDR1 reads MNHEY; CDR2 reads SVGAGI. Unmatched junction bases numbered 3, after V lost 2 bases and J lost 0 bases. CDR3 length: 15 residues. For the CDR3, the DNA is TGTGCCAGCAGTTACGACAGGGCAATGAACACTGAAGCTTTCTTT. As protein: CASSYDRAMNTEAFF.

J is TRBJ1-2 and V is TRBV5-1; tentatively, D is TRBD1 (5 bases). V lost 3 bases, J lost 7 bases, and 19 bases lay in between. CDR3 length: 15 amino acids. In germline, CDR1 is SGHRS, CDR2 YFSETQ. As DNA, the CDR3 is TGCGCCAGCAGCTCCGACCCTCGGACACCGGGTGGCTACACCTTC. Translating it yields CASSSDPRTPGGYTF. Combining the CDR3 with reference TRBV5-1 and TRBJ1-2 gives the whole variable domain KAGVTQTPRYLIKTRGQQVTLSCSPISGHRSVSWYQQTPGQGLQFLFEYFSETQRNKGNFPGRFSGRQFSNSRSEMNVSTLELGDSALYLCASSSDPRTPGGYTFGSGTRLTVV.

The chain has TRBV18 and TRBJ2-6; TRBD2 is a possible D gene (5 bases). The V gene lost 6 bases and the J gene lost 0 bases, with 12 bases spanning the gap. The CDR3 length is 16 residues. The germline V gene encodes CDR1 KGHSH and CDR2 LQKENI. The DNA for the CDR3 is TGTGCCAGCTCCTCGGACTGGCCCTCTGGGGCCAACGTCCTGACTTTC. Its translation: CASSSDWPSGANVLTF.

V is TRBV18 and J is TRBJ2-1; D is possibly TRBD1 (5 bases). Looked up from germline, CDR1 is KGHSH and CDR2 is LQKENI. The CDR3 runs 11 residues. V lost 9 bases and J lost 8, with 11 bases in between. The CDR3 reads CASSSRDEQFF. CDR3 DNA sequence: TGTGCCAGTTCCAGCAGGGATGAGCAGTTCTTC.

J is TRBJ2-1 and V is TRBV4-1, with a tentative D call TRBD2 (7 bases). Trimming took off 0 bases at V and 10 bases at J, with 19 bases between the two ends. CDR1 and CDR2 (germline): MGHRA, YSYEKL. The CDR3 extends over 16 amino acids. As DNA, the CDR3 is TGCGCCAGCAGCCAAGATTCCACCGGGTGGGGGGGCGAGCAGTTCTTC. This gives the protein CASSQDSTGWGGEQFF.

This clone showed up just a few times. The J gene is TRBJ1-5, the V gene TRBV5-8; 9 bases are shared with TRBD1. Germline CDR1 reads SGHTS; CDR2 reads YDEGEE. This CDR3 has 17 residues. Unmatched junction bases numbered 10, after V lost 4 bases and J lost 2 bases. The CDR3 sequence: CASSAGLGQGGNQPQHF. DNA for the CDR3: TGTGCCAGCAGCGCCGGTCTGGGACAGGGTGGCAATCAGCCCCAGCATTTT.

The rearrangement joins TRBV4-2 to TRBJ2-5; 7 bases fit TRBD2. The CDR3 covers 17 residues. The ends lost 3 bases at V and 4 bases at J; junction bases unmatched: 14. In germline, CDR1 is LGHNA, CDR2 YNFKEQ. The CDR3 region has the DNA TGTGCCAGCAGCCAGACTACCGGGCGGGGGACCCCAGAGACCCAGTACTTC. As protein: CASSQTTGRGTPETQYF.

This clone was counted between two and nine times. The V gene is TRBV19, the J gene TRBJ2-7; a weak D match, TRBD1 (6 bases). The CDR3 consists of 14 residues. The V gene's germline CDR1 is LNHDA and CDR2 SQIVND (reference sequence). V was cut by 6 bases and J by 7 bases, with 19 bases left in between. DNA of the CDR3: TGTGCCAGTAGCGCTATGGGGGCCTCTCGGGAGCAGTACTTC. It encodes CASSAMGASREQYF.

The CDR3 DNA reads TGTGCCAGCAGCCCCGAGGATACGCAGTATTTT. Residues: CASSPEDTQYF. The V gene is TRBV9, the J gene TRBJ2-3, with D hard to call. This CDR3 has 11 amino acids. The ends were cut back, 4 bases at V and 6 bases at J, with 6 bases in the middle. From germline, CDR1 is SGDLS and CDR2 YYNGEE. The full variable domain, rest sourced from reference TRBV9 and TRBJ2-3, is DSGVTQTPKHLITATGQRVTLRCSPRSGDLSVYWYQQSLDQGLQFLIQYYNGEERAKGNILERFSAQQFPDLHSELNLSSLELGDSALYFCASSPEDTQYFGPGTRLTVL.

The chain employs TRBV9 and TRBJ2-3, with D possibly being TRBD1 (7 bases). The length of the CDR3 is 13 residues. Trimming took off 7 bases at V and 3 bases at J, with 12 bases between the two ends. Germline V gene data show CDR1 as SGDLS and CDR2 as YYNGEE. In DNA form, the CDR3 reads TGTGCCAGCGGAGGGGGCCCGACAGATACGCAGTATTTT. As protein: CASGGGPTDTQYF.

V is TRBV4-1 and J is TRBJ1-3; D unclear. Germline values: CDR1 MGHRA, CDR2 YSYEKL. V gave up 0 bases and J gave up 0 bases, with 9 bases separating them. This CDR3 has 16 amino acids. The CDR3 reads CASSQDALFSGNTIYF. The CDR3 nucleotides are TGCGCCAGCAGCCAAGATGCGCTGTTCTCTGGAAACACCATATATTTT.

About this clone: Other DNA variants within this sample encode the same CDR3. V gene TRBV7-9 combines with J gene TRBJ1-2; 10 nucleotides line up with TRBD1. J was trimmed by 8 bases and V by 4 bases; bases with no gene match: 7. The length of the CDR3 is 14 residues. The V gene's germline CDR1 is SEHNR and CDR2 FQNEAQ (reference sequence). The CDR3 DNA follows: TGTGCCAGCAGCTCGACAGGGGGCGTGTACGGCTACACCTTC. It codes for CASSSTGGVYGYTF.

V and J are TRBV19 and TRBJ1-5, with 7 bases that match TRBD1. The CDR3 is made up of 14 amino acids. The germline gives CDR1 LNHDA, CDR2 SQIVND (reference sequence). V dropped 7 bases and J dropped 7; count of bases not matched to a gene: 10. CDR3 region: CASTSTGPGQPQHF. The CDR3 DNA reads TGTGCCAGTACCTCGACAGGGCCAGGACAGCCCCAGCATTTT.

The chain combines TRBV19 with TRBJ1-6; possible D gene TRBD1, 5 bases. The germline CDR1 and CDR2 sequences are LNHDA and SQIVND (reference sequence). Between the trimmed V and J ends, which lost 5 bases and 6 bases, there was a span of 14 bases. CDR3 length: 15 amino acids. The CDR3 DNA is TGTGCCAGTAGTCTTAGCAGGGAGGGTAATTCACCCCTCCACTTT. It specifies CASSLSREGNSPLHF. Looking up the rest from reference TRBV19 and TRBJ1-6 gives the full variable domain: DGGITQSPKYLFRKEGQNVTLSCEQNLNHDAMYWYRQDPGQGLRLIYYSQIVNDFQKGDIAEGYSVSREKKESFPLTVTSAQKNPTAFYLCASSLSREGNSPLHFGNGTRLTVT.

This clone was detected only a few times. V gene TRBV10-1 combines with J gene TRBJ2-7; tentative D call: TRBD1 (6 bases). Germline-derived CDR1 and CDR2 are WNHNN and SYGVQD (reference sequence). The CDR3 extends over 13 amino acids. V lost 2 bases and J 5 bases, leaving 10 bases between the germline ends. For the CDR3, the DNA is TGCGCCAGCAGTGAGCAGGGGAAGAACGAGCAGTACTTC. This sequence encodes CASSEQGKNEQYF.

The chain has TRBV14 and TRBJ1-3; D is undetermined. This CDR3 has 16 residues. V gave up 0 bases and J gave up 5 bases, with 14 bases separating them. Germline CDR1 SGHDN, CDR2 FVKESK. CDR3 sequence reads: CASSQDPGNLRNTIYF. The CDR3 coding sequence is TGTGCCAGCAGCCAAGACCCCGGGAATCTGAGAAACACCATATATTTT.

J is TRBJ2-5 and V is TRBV29-1, with TRBD1 matching 9 bases. Germline CDR1 and CDR2: SQVTM and ANQGSEA. J lost 2 bases, V lost 8 bases, and 9 bases had no gene match. There are 14 residues in the CDR3. CDR3 in DNA: TGCAGCTTCTTAGACGGACAGGGGCAAGAGACCCAGTACTTC. Encoded protein: CSFLDGQGQETQYF.

The gene calls are TRBV9 and TRBJ2-7; TRBD2 matches at 9 bases. The CDR3 extends over 14 amino acids. With V trimmed by 2 bases and J by 7 bases, 7 bases remained unmatched. CDR1 SGDLS and CDR2 YYNGEE come from the germline V gene. This chain's CDR3 is CASSVTAGGREQYF. The CDR3 coding sequence is TGTGCCAGCAGCGTCACAGCGGGAGGTCGGGAGCAGTACTTC.

V usage is TRBV9 and J usage is TRBJ2-1; TRBD1 is a possible D gene (6 bases). Trimming cost V 10 bases and J 4 bases, with 15 bases left between them. This CDR3 spans 13 amino acids. The germline CDR1 and CDR2 sequences are SGDLS and YYNGEE. The CDR3 here is CASGDLGYNEQFF. The CDR3 region has the DNA TGTGCCTCAGGGGACCTGGGGTACAATGAGCAGTTCTTC.